The 23 T cell receptor beta chains below come from one sample, sequenced in a study of T-cell memory formation after mild COVID-19. TCRdb re-called the 5' RACE reads with MiXCR, one entry per CDR3 protein. The data contain approximately 100,000 distinct CDR3 sequences, 9.5% to 15% of them singletons. The source material was PBMCs or a T cell subset sorted from them (not recorded which). These receptors were taken from an adult woman who had mild COVID-19 (a few samples of this study predate the infection). Cell type and time point are not known.

V is TRBV2 and J is TRBJ2-1; 8 nucleotides align to TRBD2. Germline CDR1 and CDR2: SNHLY and FYNNEI. V lost 7 bases, J lost 6 bases, and 17 bases stayed unmatched. There are 17 residues in the CDR3. CDR3 coding DNA: TGTGCCAGCAACCTGGGACTAGATTCAGGTTCTTTCAATGAGCAGTTCTTC. It specifies CASNLGLDSGSFNEQFF.

The rearrangement joins TRBV6-5 to TRBJ1-1; D remains ambiguous. This CDR3 region has 13 residues. From germline, CDR1 is MNHEY and CDR2 SVGAGI. V was cut by 2 bases and J by 4 bases, with 8 bases left in between. The chain's CDR3 is CASSYARTTEAFF. In nucleotides, the CDR3 is TGTGCCAGCAGTTACGCTCGTACCACTGAAGCTTTCTTT.

This clonotype was observed a handful of times. V and J are TRBV13 and TRBJ2-7; either TRBD1 or TRBD2 may supply D (5 bases each). This CDR3 region has 15 residues. Germline values: CDR1 PRHDT, CDR2 FYEKMQ (reference sequence). Trimming shortened V by 5 bases and J by 6 bases, and 20 bases separated the two germline ends. CDR3 region: CASSERGWGTREQYF. CDR3 DNA sequence: TGTGCCAGCAGCGAACGTGGGTGGGGGACCCGCGAGCAGTACTTC.

The chain joins TRBV7-9 to TRBJ2-3; D is ambiguous. V was shortened by 1 base and J by 1 base, with 9 bases between the two germline ends. The V gene's germline CDR1 is SEHNR and CDR2 FQNEAQ (reference sequence). The CDR3 spans 15 residues. Written as DNA, the CDR3 is TGTGCCAGCAGCTTAGAAGGCCCTCGCACAGATACGCAGTATTTT. Encoded protein: CASSLEGPRTDTQYF.

This clonotype was seen more than once but under ten times. The V gene is TRBV24-1, the J gene TRBJ1-5, with no clear D. The germline V and J ends were trimmed by 3 bases and 5 bases, with 7 bases remaining between them. The germline V gene encodes CDR1 KGHDR and CDR2 SFDVKD. This CDR3 comprises 13 residues. The DNA for the CDR3 is TGTGCCACCAGTGATGGTGGGGATCAGCCCCAGCATTTT. Its protein is CATSDGGDQPQHF.

This clonotype appeared a few times. The gene calls are TRBV20-1 and TRBJ1-1; no definite D call. The germline gives CDR1 DFQATT, CDR2 SNEGSKA (reference sequence). V was shortened by 0 bases and J by 0 bases, with 11 bases between the two germline ends. CDR3 length: 15 amino acids. CDR3 sequence: CSARDMGTVNTEAFF. The CDR3 nucleotides are TGCAGTGCTAGAGATATGGGCACGGTGAACACTGAAGCTTTCTTT.

This chain joins TRBV30 and TRBJ2-1; D tentatively fits TRBD1 or TRBD2 (5 bases each). The germline V gene has CDR1 GTSNPN and CDR2 SVGIG (reference sequence). V was trimmed by 4 bases and J by 6 bases, leaving 13 bases between them. CDR3 length equals 13 residues. CDR3 DNA: TGTGCCTGGATAGGGACCCCCCTCAATGAGCAGTTCTTC. It yields the protein CAWIGTPLNEQFF. The full variable domain, with the rest looked up from reference TRBV30 and TRBJ2-1, is SQTIHQWPATLVQPVGSPLSLECTVEGTSNPNLYWYRQAAGRGLQLLFYSVGIGQISSEVPQNLSASRPQDRQFILSSKKLLLSDSGFYLCAWIGTPLNEQFFGPGTRLTVL.

There are many counts of this clonotype. V is TRBV5-6 and J is TRBJ2-7, with 7 bases fitting TRBD2. The CDR3 is made up of 14 amino acids. V gave up 0 bases and J gave up 9 bases; unmatched junction bases: 9. In germline, CDR1 is SGHDT, CDR2 YYEEEE. CDR3 amino acids: CASSLGAVPSGQYF. In DNA, the CDR3 is TGTGCCAGCAGCTTGGGTGCAGTCCCTAGCGGGCAGTACTTC. Full variable domain (missing parts from reference TRBV5-6 and TRBJ2-7): DAGVTQSPTHLIKTRGQQVTLRCSPKSGHDTVSWYQQALGQGPQFIFQYYEEEERQRGNFPDRFSGHQFPNYSSELNVNALLLGDSALYLCASSLGAVPSGQYFGPGTRLTVT.

This clonotype appeared many times. This chain joins TRBV27 and TRBJ2-7; D gene uncertain. Germline assignment: CDR1 MNHEY and CDR2 SMNVEV (reference sequence). The CDR3 totals 13 residues. V dropped 5 bases and J dropped 4 bases, with 12 bases sitting between them. Here the CDR3 reads CASSPNRFYEQYF. The CDR3 DNA follows: TGTGCCAGCAGTCCCAACCGTTTTTACGAGCAGTACTTC.

V usage is TRBV7-3 and J usage is TRBJ2-7; no reliable D call. This CDR3 spans 9 amino acids. Trimming removed 9 bases from V and 3 bases from J, with 3 bases in between. Germline V gene lookup returns CDR1 SGHTA and CDR2 FQGTGA. CDR3: CASDYEQYF. The CDR3 DNA follows: TGTGCCAGTGACTACGAGCAGTACTTC.

The rearrangement joins TRBV12-3 or TRBV12-4 to TRBJ2-7; tentatively, D is TRBD1 (6 bases). This CDR3 has 14 amino acids. Trimming removed 5 bases from V and 0 bases from J, with 11 bases in between. The CDR3, as DNA: TGTGCCAGCAGTGGGGACATAGACTCCTACGAGCAGTACTTC. Its protein is CASSGDIDSYEQYF.

This clonotype was detected a few times. The V call is TRBV9, the J call TRBJ1-1; D is ambiguous. CDR3 size: 17 residues. V was pared by 3 bases and J by 5 bases, with 23 bases between. Germline V gives CDR1 SGDLS, CDR2 YYNGEE. CDR3 coding DNA: TGTGCCAGCAGCGCGGACGTCCTTTCGGGAGGCATGACTGAAGCTTTCTTT. It is translated as CASSADVLSGGMTEAFF.

This clonotype was recorded at least ten times. J is TRBJ2-3 and V is TRBV5-1; 7 bases match TRBD1. In germline, CDR1 is SGHRS, CDR2 YFSETQ. V trimming: 0 bases; J trimming: 4 bases; junction bases outside the gene matches: 2. CDR3 length: 14 residues. For the CDR3, the DNA is TGCGCCAGCAGCTTGGGACAGGGAGCAGATACGCAGTATTTT. Translating gives CASSLGQGADTQYF.

This clonotype occurred many times. J is TRBJ2-1 and V is TRBV12-3 or TRBV12-4, with 9 bases aligning to TRBD2. This CDR3 region has 17 residues. V shed 6 bases, J shed 7 bases, and the junction held 16 bases outside the gene matches. In DNA, the CDR3 is TGTGCCAGCAGCCCGATAGGGGGCGGGGGGGGTGAGAATGAGCAGTTCTTC. This codes for CASSPIGGGGGENEQFF.

This clonotype was seen a single time. V gene TRBV7-9 combines with J gene TRBJ1-2; D is perhaps TRBD1 (6 bases). V gave up 4 bases and J gave up 8 bases, with 20 bases separating them. Germline V gene lookup returns CDR1 SEHNR and CDR2 FQNEAQ (reference sequence). This CDR3 comprises 15 residues. The CDR3 protein is CASSSYSTGILGYTF. CDR3 bases: TGTGCCAGCAGCTCGTACTCTACAGGGATTTTAGGCTACACCTTC.

The J gene is TRBJ1-1, the V gene TRBV7-9, with D tentatively TRBD1 (6 bases). The CDR3 has 13 amino acids. Germline V gene lookup returns CDR1 SEHNR and CDR2 FQNEAQ (reference sequence). Trimming shortened V by 11 bases and J by 5 bases, and 18 bases separated the two germline ends. As DNA, the CDR3 is TGTGCCTCCCTCCCTGGGGGGCGGACTGAAGCTTTCTTT. This encodes CASLPGGRTEAFF.

The CDR3 coding sequence is TGTGCCAGTTGGTCCGGGCGCGAGCAGTTCTTC. Translated, it gives CASWSGREQFF. This chain joins TRBV12-3 or TRBV12-4 and TRBJ2-1; D uncertain. This CDR3 comprises 11 residues. Trimming removed 9 bases from V and 10 bases from J, with 13 bases in between.

This clonotype was observed a handful of times. V usage is TRBV6-6 and J usage is TRBJ2-7, with TRBD2 as a possible D gene (5 bases). Germline-derived CDR1 and CDR2 are MNHNY and SVGAGI (reference sequence). V was clipped by 2 bases and J by 9 bases, with 14 bases between them. The CDR3 loop spans 13 amino acids. The CDR3 coding sequence is TGTGCCAGCAGTTACCCATCTTCGGGGAGGCAGTACTTC. The encoded protein is CASSYPSSGRQYF.

The rearrangement joins TRBV9 to TRBJ2-5; 7 nucleotides line up with TRBD1. Trimming cost V 3 bases and J 5 bases; bases outside gene matches: 7. From germline, CDR1 is SGDLS and CDR2 YYNGEE. The CDR3 extends over 14 amino acids. The CDR3 region is CASSAGTVRETQYF. The CDR3 nucleotides are TGTGCCAGCAGCGCCGGGACAGTGAGGGAGACCCAGTACTTC.

The chain joins TRBV29-1 to TRBJ1-1, with D possibly matching TRBD1 (6 bases). Germline CDR1 and CDR2: SQVTM and ANQGSEA. The V and J ends lost 7 bases and 1 base respectively, with 16 bases between them. This CDR3 contains 14 residues. The CDR3 loop is CSGGLTAQNTEAFF. The CDR3 DNA is TGCAGCGGGGGGCTTACAGCTCAGAACACTGAAGCTTTCTTT.

The chain recombines TRBV7-9 with TRBJ2-2; D gene unclear. CDR1 and CDR2 from the germline V gene are SEHNR and FQNEAQ (reference sequence). The CDR3 runs 15 residues. The V end lost 5 bases, the J end lost 4 bases, and 14 bases lay between the germline ends. CDR3 coding DNA: TGTGCCAGCAGCCCACGCCCCAGCAGCACCGGGGAGCTGTTTTTT. It translates to CASSPRPSSTGELFF.

A few counts support this clonotype. This chain uses TRBV9 with TRBJ2-3; D uncertain. In germline, CDR1 is SGDLS, CDR2 YYNGEE. The ends were cut back, 2 bases at V and 2 bases at J, with 9 bases in the middle. This CDR3 has 14 residues. The CDR3, as DNA: TGTGCCAGCAGCGTGTGGGGAATCACAGATACGCAGTATTTT. It encodes CASSVWGITDTQYF.

This clonotype came up a few times. The chain joins TRBV7-6 to TRBJ2-7; the D gene is possibly TRBD2 (6 bases). The CDR3 runs to 15 residues. The ends were cut back, 0 bases at V and 5 bases at J, with 14 bases in the middle. Germline CDR1 and CDR2: SGHVS and FNYEAQ. The CDR3 loop reads CASSLAEGEVNEQYF. Here the CDR3 DNA reads TGTGCCAGCAGCTTAGCTGAAGGGGAGGTCAACGAGCAGTACTTC.